This T cell receptor (beta chain) was sequenced for a study of shared clonotypes between healthy human individuals. Study-level findings and limits: Of the naive CD4 clonotypes, roughly 5% were shared across several donors. A reduction in generation probabilities was seen for non-shared clonotypes relative to those shared by all four donors.

TCRdb's table, derived via immunoSEQ multiplex PCR, lists solely in-frame clones and lacks some. The table lists around 610,000 clones, 96% of them singletons. CD8 cells classed as naive were CD45RO-negative and positively selected for CCR7, excluding terminally differentiated effector memory CD45RA+ cells. This CDR3 spans 19 amino acids. V was cut by 4 bases and J by 5 bases, with 29 bases left in between. Germline V gene sequence: CDR1 ENHRY, CDR2 SYGVKD. Comment on this clone: Its antigen is undetermined.

Input material: naive CD8+ T cells sorted from blood. The rearrangement links TRBV10-3 to TRBJ2-5, with D maybe TRBD1 (6 bases). The TCR was taken from a woman under 40 in good health. This chain's CDR3 is CAISAGHRQGTISRETQYF. For the CDR3, the DNA is TGTGCCATCAGTGCGGGACATCGTCAAGGGACGATAAGTCGGGAGACCCAGTACTTC.